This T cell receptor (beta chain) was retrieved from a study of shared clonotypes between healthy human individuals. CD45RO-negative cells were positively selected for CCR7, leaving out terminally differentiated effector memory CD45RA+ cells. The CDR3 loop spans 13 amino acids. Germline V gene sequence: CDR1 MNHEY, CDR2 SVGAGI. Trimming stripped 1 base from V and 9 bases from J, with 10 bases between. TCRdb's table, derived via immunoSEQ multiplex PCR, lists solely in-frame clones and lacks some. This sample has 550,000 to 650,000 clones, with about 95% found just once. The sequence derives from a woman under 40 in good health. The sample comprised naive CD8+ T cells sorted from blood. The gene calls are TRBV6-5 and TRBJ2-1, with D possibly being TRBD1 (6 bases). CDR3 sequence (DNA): TGTGCCAGCAGTTACTGGGGGCTGAGTGAGCAGTTCTTC. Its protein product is CASSYWGLSEQFF.